This TCR beta chain was profiled in a study of T cell repertoires in cytomegalovirus infection. Looking at the study overall: Indications of both CMV infection and matching HLA type were provided by public TCR beta signatures.

This clonotype was detected only a few times. What it binds is not known. Via MiXCR, TCRdb re-called the reads, giving one row per CDR3 protein. The table lists roughly 990,000 distinct CDR3 sequences, roughly 30% of them singletons, with around an eighth in the top ten. Points from the study as a whole: Across the ex vivo response, the dominant clonotypes were HLA-C-restricted CMV-specific TCR beta clonotypes.

The receptor comes from a human donor in good health (CMV status not recorded). Some clones in this sample may be carry-over from other donors' samples. The material was cultured CD8+ T cells from PBMCs, obtained from culture after CMV antigen stimulation.

CDR3 loop: CASSFAGLYYEQYF. CDR3 nucleotide sequence: TGTGCCAGCAGCTTTGCCGGACTGTACTACGAGCAGTACTTC. The rearrangement uses TRBV7-9 and TRBJ2-7; maybe TRBD2 (5 bases). The CDR3 totals 14 residues. Per the germline V gene, CDR1 is SEHNR and CDR2 is FQNEAQ (reference sequence). V was clipped by 3 bases and J by 3 bases, with 12 bases between them.